These T cell receptor beta chains were read from a single sample in a study of CD8 T cells in ankylosing spondylitis. TCRdb processed the 5' RACE reads anew with MiXCR; each CDR3 protein has one entry. Among around 890,000 distinct CDR3 sequences listed, approximately 10% were seen once. Material: blood, either unsorted or a sorted T cell fraction (not recorded which). Receptors originate from a male donor with ankylosing spondylitis. Each CDR3 is given with its conserved first and last residue.

CDR3 length	V gene	CDR3 protein
14	TRBV27	CASSLRDSNTEAFF
17	TRBV25-1	CASPDKLREKNNSPLHF
13	TRBV20-1	CSASQGWFREQFF
19	TRBV7-8	CASSPRTPGIWSSYNEQFF
13	TRBV29-1	CSVVMLLGPEAFF
12	TRBV10-3	CAISANGGEQYF
16	TRBV24-1	CATSDPGRLNQETQYF
16	TRBV7-9	CASSLGVDRGYPEAFF
15	TRBV25-1	CASSESGQGYNEQFF
13	TRBV25-1	CASGRLDRDEQYF
14	TRBV28	CASNSGTLHEKLFF
14	TRBV12-3/TRBV12-4	CASRPGASGNTIYF
17	TRBV24-1	CATSDSASGSRSDEQFF
16	TRBV12-3/TRBV12-4	CASSLVSGGPSDTQYF
14	TRBV7-2	CASSLSTGPETQYF
15	TRBV5-1	CASSPPGLLSYEQYF
13	TRBV20-1	CSARSGTEYEQFF
14	TRBV29-1	CSVHPSGGQETQYF
14	TRBV6-2/TRBV6-3	CASSYLDRSYEQYF
15	TRBV10-3	CAISSRDSSYNEQFF
16	TRBV9	CASGGQSSGGSYEQYF
14	TRBV30	CAWSVRDRVHEQYF
15	TRBV7-2	CASSYTGTGQETQYF
15	TRBV6-2/TRBV6-3	CASSGIAGATYEQYF
16	TRBV20-1	CSAHLWGRANTGELFF
10	TRBV10-1	CASGHGTQYF
15	TRBV5-1	CASSLALAGVYEQYF
16	TRBV4-1	CASSQHMVRSGNTIYF
17	TRBV24-1	CATSDQRGQGATYTQYF
13	TRBV10-3	CAISLARTGELFF
16	TRBV20-1	CSARDRRTGFSQPQHF
12	TRBV28	CASSKNVGGYTF
15	TRBV15	CATSRALREPNEQYF
14	TRBV5-1	CASSYAGDRNGYTF
10	TRBV20-1	CSAILYGYTF
16	TRBV7-8	CASTIRGHAPLAEQYF
19	TRBV4-2	CASSQWTQGLAGDQETQYF
16	TRBV7-2	CASSLVGAGTPYEQYF
15	TRBV20-1	CSARRDTNKDSPLHF
15	TRBV7-2	CASSFQVGDQETQYF
16	TRBV18	CASSPPGTGGVYGYTF
16	TRBV20-1	CSARSPKRDFFNEQFF
16	TRBV7-2	CASSPGRGQGTYEQYF
14	TRBV4-2	CASSQTGTSNEQFF
13	TRBV28	CASYSRYTGELFF
14	TRBV7-9	CASSPRQGQNIQYF
15	TRBV12-3/TRBV12-4	CASSKLRGQGMTQHF